One sample yielded the 12 T cell receptor beta chains listed below, sequenced in a study of identical twins. One entry per CDR3 protein, called by TCRdb with MiXCR from the 5' RACE reads. The sample contains fewer than 650,000 distinct CDR3 sequences, 7.1% of which appear only once. This same sample was also part of a study on yellow fever vaccine responses in identical twins.

The material sequenced was PBMCs. The receptors here all came from a woman in her late teens or twenties in good health.

In this sample, this clonotype turned up many times. This sequence joins TRBV5-1 and TRBJ2-5, with 7 bases lining up with TRBD1. The CDR3 is 15 amino acids. J was trimmed by 2 bases and V by 5 bases; bases with no gene match: 9. Looked up from germline, CDR1 is SGHRS and CDR2 is YFSETQ. The CDR3: CASRQQGSPQETQYF. CDR3 in DNA: TGCGCCAGCAGACAACAGGGGTCCCCACAAGAGACCCAGTACTTC.

This clonotype turned up a few times. This rearrangement joins TRBV19 to TRBJ2-1, with D possibly TRBD2 on 6 matching bases. Trimming removed 10 bases at V and 3 bases at J, with 22 bases between. The CDR3 is 16 residues long. CDR1 and CDR2 (germline): LNHDA, SQIVND (reference sequence). The CDR3 here is CATGGRGRGLYNEQFF. CDR3 in DNA: TGTGCCACCGGGGGTAGGGGTAGGGGACTCTACAATGAGCAGTTCTTC.

Many counts were recorded for this clonotype. The chain combines TRBV12-5 with TRBJ1-5; 7 positions match TRBD1. The V and J ends lost 6 bases and 7 bases, in that order; junction bases with no gene match: 3. There are 12 residues in the CDR3. The V gene's germline CDR1 is LGHNT and CDR2 FRNRAP. The DNA of the CDR3 is TGTGCTAGTGGCCTAGGGGGCCAGCCCCAGCATTTT. It yields the protein CASGLGGQPQHF.

This clonotype was detected only a few times. The V and J genes are TRBV19 and TRBJ1-1; TRBD1 aligns across 7 bases. Germline CDR1 LNHDA, CDR2 SQIVND (reference sequence). The V segment lost 3 bases and the J segment 2 bases; nucleotides outside the gene matches: 3. There are 14 residues in the CDR3. The DNA of the CDR3 is TGTGCCAGTAGTATTCGACAGGGTAACACTGAAGCTTTCTTT. Translated, it gives CASSIRQGNTEAFF.

This clonotype has at least ten counts. The rearrangement joins TRBV24-1 to TRBJ2-1; 10 bases are a match to TRBD2. CDR3 size: 18 residues. The germline V gene encodes CDR1 KGHDR and CDR2 SFDVKD. The V gene end was trimmed by 1 base and the J gene end by 1 base; junction bases not matched to a gene: 6. CDR3 DNA: TGTGCCACCAGTGATTTAAGTGGAGCGGGAGGGTCCTACAATGAGCAGTTCTTC. Encoded protein: CATSDLSGAGGSYNEQFF.

This clonotype was observed many times. This chain connects TRBV12-3 or TRBV12-4 to TRBJ1-4; maybe TRBD1 (6 bases). Between the trimmed V and J ends, which lost 3 bases and 5 bases, there was a span of 13 bases. CDR3 size: 15 residues. In DNA, the CDR3 is TGTGCCAGCAGTTTGACAGGCCCCTTGAATGAAAAACTGTTTTTT. Amino acids: CASSLTGPLNEKLFF.

This clonotype turned up a few times. This chain links TRBV6-1 with TRBJ1-6; 7 bases map to TRBD1. The germline gives CDR1 MNHNS, CDR2 SASEGT. With V trimmed by 6 bases and J by 7 bases, 12 bases remained unmatched. The CDR3 totals 16 residues. CDR3 in DNA: TGTGCCAGCAGCCAGGGGACAGTGGGCGCAAATTCACCCCTCCACTTT. It yields the protein CASSQGTVGANSPLHF.

This clonotype was detected many times. This rearrangement joins TRBV10-3 to TRBJ1-1; D ambiguous. The germline V gene has CDR1 ENHRY and CDR2 SYGVKD. V dropped 6 bases and J dropped 2 bases, with 10 bases sitting between them. This CDR3 contains 13 residues. The CDR3 DNA sequence: TGTGCCATCAGGGGGTCACCAAACACTGAAGCTTTCTTT. Protein: CAIRGSPNTEAFF.

The rearrangement links TRBV20-1 to TRBJ2-3; D is ambiguous. This CDR3 is built from 13 residues. Per the germline V gene, CDR1 is DFQATT and CDR2 is SNEGSKA (reference sequence). V lost 2 bases, J lost 4 bases, and 10 bases lay in between. This chain's CDR3 is CSARLRFPDTQYF. The CDR3, as DNA: TGCAGTGCTAGATTGAGATTTCCAGATACGCAGTATTTT.

This clonotype showed up just a few times. The V and J genes are TRBV5-1 and TRBJ2-3; possible D gene TRBD1, 6 bases. CDR1 SGHRS and CDR2 YFSETQ come from the germline V gene. This CDR3 has 15 residues. The V gene lost 2 bases and the J gene lost 3 bases, with 13 bases spanning the gap. The CDR3 loop reads CASSFRQDRTDTQYF. CDR3 DNA: TGCGCCAGCAGCTTTCGACAGGATAGGACAGATACGCAGTATTTT.

This clonotype came up many times. This chain uses TRBV7-8 with TRBJ2-7; weak D call: TRBD1 (6 bases). The CDR3 runs 15 residues. Per germline, CDR1 SGHVS and CDR2 FQNEAQ. V was pared by 6 bases and J by 0 bases, with 15 bases between. The CDR3 sequence: CASSFRDKASYEQYF. CDR3 DNA: TGTGCCAGCAGTTTCAGGGACAAGGCCTCCTACGAGCAGTACTTC.

This clonotype was seen many times. The chain links TRBV7-9 to TRBJ1-4; TRBD1 is a possible D gene (5 bases). From germline, CDR1 is SEHNR and CDR2 FQNEAQ (reference sequence). Trimming shortened V by 5 bases and J by 6 bases, and 16 bases separated the two germline ends. The CDR3 has 15 amino acids. The CDR3 DNA reads TGTGCCAGCAGCCTGACTTCGAGGGGTTATGAAAAACTGTTTTTT. Encoded protein: CASSLTSRGYEKLFF.